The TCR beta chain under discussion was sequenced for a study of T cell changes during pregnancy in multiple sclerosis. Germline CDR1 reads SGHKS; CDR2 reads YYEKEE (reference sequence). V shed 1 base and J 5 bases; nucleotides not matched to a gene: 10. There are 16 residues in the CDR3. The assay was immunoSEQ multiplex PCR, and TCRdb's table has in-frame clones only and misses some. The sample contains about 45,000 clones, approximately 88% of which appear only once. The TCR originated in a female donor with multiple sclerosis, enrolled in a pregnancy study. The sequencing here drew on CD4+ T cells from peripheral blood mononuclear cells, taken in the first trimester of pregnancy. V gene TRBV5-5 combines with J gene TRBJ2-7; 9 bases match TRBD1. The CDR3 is CASSLRRPGTGNEQYF. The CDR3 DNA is TGTGCCAGCAGCTTGCGACGTCCCGGGACAGGGAACGAGCAGTACTTC.